These T cell receptor beta chains were read from a single sample in a study of blood T cell repertoires in COVID-19. Clones were read by immunoSEQ multiplex PCR, and TCRdb kept only the in-frame ones, dropping some. The sample gives some 240,000 clones, around 84% of which show up once; 4.1% is in the top ten. The sequenced sample was PBMCs or T cells enriched from blood (not recorded which). The receptors stem from a man aged 25-40 years with acute COVID-19. Each CDR3 is given with its conserved first and last residue. A D gene is named only where the DNA matches it firmly. Clone size is not always given. Where it is, it says once, few, many or a class for expanded clones.

cdr3_aa cdr3_nt cdr3_length j_call d_call clone_size v_call
CASTDRAPYNEQFF TGTGCCAGCACCGACAGGGCTCCTTACAATGAGCAGTTCTTC 14 TRBJ2-1 TRBD1 NA TRBV6-5
CASSLTDTSPLHF TGTGCCAGCAGCTTAACGGACACTTCACCCCTCCACTTT 13 TRBJ1-6 NA NA TRBV7-2
CASSQEGPGSTDEQFF TGCGCCAGCAGCCAAGAAGGGCCCGGGAGTACGGATGAGCAGTTCTTC 16 TRBJ2-1 NA NA TRBV4-3
CASSKRTGENTEAFF TGTGCCAGTAGTAAACGGACAGGGGAGAACACTGAAGCTTTCTTT 15 TRBJ1-1 TRBD1 few TRBV19
CASSRRSRDTQYF TGTGCCAGCAGCCGGAGAAGCAGAGATACGCAGTATTTT 13 TRBJ2-3 NA NA TRBV11-3
CASKETDSNTGELFF TGTGCCAGCAAAGAGACAGACTCGAACACCGGGGAGCTGTTTTTT 15 TRBJ2-2 NA NA TRBV4-2
CASSRTGDGYTF TGTGCCAGCAGCCGGACAGGGGATGGCTACACCTTC 12 TRBJ1-2 TRBD1 NA TRBV5-1
CSVEDPAGNTDTQYF TGCAGCGTTGAAGATCCAGCGGGAAACACAGATACGCAGTATTTT 15 TRBJ2-3 TRBD2 NA TRBV29-1
CASTPSHRGWQETQYF TGTGCCAGTACCCCTTCACACCGGGGTTGGCAAGAGACCCAGTACTTC 16 TRBJ2-5 NA NA TRBV19
CASSQVTAPDTQYF TGCGCCAGCAGCCAAGTAACAGCACCAGATACGCAGTATTTT 14 TRBJ2-3 NA once TRBV4-1
CASSGGTSGVSDTQYF TGCGCCAGCAGTGGGGGGACTAGCGGGGTTTCAGATACGCAGTATTTT 16 TRBJ2-3 TRBD2 NA TRBV10-1
CASSFGGGLNEQFF TGTGCCAGCAGTTTTGGCGGGGGGCTAAATGAGCAGTTCTTC 14 TRBJ2-1 TRBD2 once TRBV6-2/TRBV6-3
CASSRVQETQYF TGTGCCAGCTCCCGAGTGCAAGAGACCCAGTACTTC 12 TRBJ2-5 NA NA TRBV19
CASSLTGGDTDTQYF TGTGCCAGCAGCTTAACGGGGGGAGACACAGATACGCAGTATTTT 15 TRBJ2-3 NA NA TRBV7-3
CASSLPSPLITF TGTGCCAGCAGCTTGCCCTCCCCCTTAATCACCTTC 12 TRBJ1-2 NA NA TRBV5-1
CASSLAASTDTQYF TGTGCCAGCAGCCTGGCCGCTAGCACAGATACGCAGTATTTT 14 TRBJ2-3 NA once TRBV9
CASTPPGGNYGYTF TGTGCCAGTACCCCCCCGGGGGGGAACTATGGCTACACCTTC 14 TRBJ1-2 NA NA TRBV19
CASSLDSFNGYTF TGTGCCAGCAGCCTGGACAGTTTCAATGGCTACACCTTC 13 TRBJ1-2 NA NA TRBV3-1/TRBV3-2
CASSLVPGQSIQYF TGTGCCAGCAGCTTGGTCCCGGGACAAAGCATTCAGTACTTC 14 TRBJ2-4 NA NA TRBV5-1
CASSQGAGASYNEQFF TGTGCCAGCAGCCAAGGAGCGGGGGCGTCCTACAATGAGCAGTTCTTC 16 TRBJ2-1 TRBD2 once TRBV3-1/TRBV3-2
CSVEDNEEKLFF TGCAGCGTTGAAGACAACGAGGAAAAACTGTTTTTT 12 TRBJ1-4 NA once TRBV29-1
CASSPTGINEKLFF TGTGCCAGCAGCCCGACAGGGATTAATGAAAAACTGTTTTTT 14 TRBJ1-4 TRBD1 NA TRBV11-2
CATGGTGLPYNEQFF TGTGCCACCGGGGGAACGGGACTACCATACAATGAGCAGTTCTTC 15 TRBJ2-1 TRBD2 NA TRBV24-1
CASSIQGLYGYTF TGTGCCAGCAGTATACAGGGGCTCTATGGCTACACCTTC 13 TRBJ1-2 TRBD1 NA TRBV2
CASSDSGTGPLSGANVLTF TGTGCCAGCAGCGACAGCGGGACAGGGCCGCTTTCGGGGGCCAACGTCCTGACTTTC 19 TRBJ2-6 TRBD1 NA TRBV6-2/TRBV6-3
CASSLAGEDYGYTF TGTGCCAGCAGCTTGGCCGGGGAGGACTATGGCTACACCTTC 14 TRBJ1-2 NA once TRBV5-8
CASRQGPEAFF TGTGCCAGCAGACAGGGGCCTGAAGCTTTCTTT 11 TRBJ1-1 TRBD1 NA TRBV25-1